This T cell receptor beta chain was captured by sequencing in a study of shared clonotypes between healthy human individuals. Whole-study context: Used for every donor were three CD4 naive, three CD4 memory, two CD8 naive and one CD8 memory plate. Study observations and caveats: Non-shared clonotypes had lower generation probabilities than clonotypes shared by all four sorted-subset donors. Richness estimates generally favored naive over memory subsets.

V lost 3 bases and J 11 bases, leaving 16 bases between the germline ends. In germline, CDR1 is KGHSH, CDR2 LQKENI. The CDR3 consists of 13 residues. Regarding this clone: Its specificity is unknown.

Assay: immunoSEQ multiplex PCR; the TCRdb copy retains only in-frame clones and omits some. Here the sample spans about 960,000 clones, 60% to 85% being singletons. Adult Caucasians living in Nashville, Tennessee made up all of the donors. The sample taken for sequencing was memory CD4+ T cells sorted from blood. Subset denoted: CD45RA-negative fraction. The receptor comes from a young man in good health. This rearrangement joins TRBV18 to TRBJ1-1; maybe TRBD1 (5 bases). The CDR3 here is CASSPGGGTSAFF. For the CDR3, the DNA is TGTGCCAGCTCACCCGGGGGGGGGACGTCGGCTTTCTTT.